This T cell receptor beta chain is drawn from a study of blood T cell repertoires in COVID-19. Authors' processing steps: How many nucleated cells were present was estimated from reference gene primer amplification. Repertoires were generated with immunoSEQ multiplex PCR, while TCRdb's copy carries only in-frame clones and drops some. V, J and clone size reflect that table, while D and trimming were determined from the DNA. Among about 150,000 clones, roughly 87% were seen once, and the ten largest hold over 4.5%. The germline V gene encodes CDR1 KGHSH and CDR2 LQKENI. Unmatched junction bases numbered 4, after V lost 2 bases and J lost 0 bases. The CDR3 consists of 15 residues.

The sequenced material came from peripheral blood. This sequence was found in a human donor in a cohort sampled during active COVID-19. V usage is TRBV18 and J usage is TRBJ2-7; 7 nucleotides align to TRBD1. In nucleotides, the CDR3 is TGTGCCAGCTCACCAAGACAGGGAAGCTCCTACGAGCAGTACTTC. Amino acid sequence: CASSPRQGSSYEQYF.